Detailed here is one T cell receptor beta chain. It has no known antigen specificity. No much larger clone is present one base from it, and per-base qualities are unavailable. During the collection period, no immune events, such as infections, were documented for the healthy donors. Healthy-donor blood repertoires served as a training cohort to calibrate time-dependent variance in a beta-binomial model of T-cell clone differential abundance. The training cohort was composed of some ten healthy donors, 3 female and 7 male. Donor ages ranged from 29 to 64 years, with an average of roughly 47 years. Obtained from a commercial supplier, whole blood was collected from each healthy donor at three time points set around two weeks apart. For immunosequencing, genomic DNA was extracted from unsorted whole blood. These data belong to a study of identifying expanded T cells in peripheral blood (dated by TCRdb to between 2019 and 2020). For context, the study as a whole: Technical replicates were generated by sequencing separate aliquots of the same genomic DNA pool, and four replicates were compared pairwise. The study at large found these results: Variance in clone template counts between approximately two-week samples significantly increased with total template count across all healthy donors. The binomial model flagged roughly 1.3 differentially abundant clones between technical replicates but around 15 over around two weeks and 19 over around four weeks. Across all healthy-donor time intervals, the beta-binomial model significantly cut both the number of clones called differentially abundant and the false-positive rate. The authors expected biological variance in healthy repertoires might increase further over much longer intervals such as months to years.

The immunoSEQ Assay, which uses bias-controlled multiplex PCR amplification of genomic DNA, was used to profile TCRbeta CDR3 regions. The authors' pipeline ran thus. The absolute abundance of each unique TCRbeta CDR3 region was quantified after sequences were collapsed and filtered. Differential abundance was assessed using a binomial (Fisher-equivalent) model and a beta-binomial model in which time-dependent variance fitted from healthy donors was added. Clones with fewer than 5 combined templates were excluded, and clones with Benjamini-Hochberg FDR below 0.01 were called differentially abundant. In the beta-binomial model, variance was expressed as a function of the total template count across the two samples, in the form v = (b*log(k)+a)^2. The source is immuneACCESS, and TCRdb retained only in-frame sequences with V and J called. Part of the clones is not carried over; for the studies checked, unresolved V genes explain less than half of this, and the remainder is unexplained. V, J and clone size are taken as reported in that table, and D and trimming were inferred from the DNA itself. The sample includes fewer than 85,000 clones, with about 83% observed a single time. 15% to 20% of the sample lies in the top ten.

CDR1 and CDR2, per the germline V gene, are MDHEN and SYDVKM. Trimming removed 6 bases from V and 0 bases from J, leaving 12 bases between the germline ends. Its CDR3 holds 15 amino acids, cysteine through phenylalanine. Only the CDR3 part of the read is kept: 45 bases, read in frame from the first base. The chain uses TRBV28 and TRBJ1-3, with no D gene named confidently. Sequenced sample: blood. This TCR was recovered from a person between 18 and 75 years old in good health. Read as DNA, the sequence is TGTGCCAGCAGCCCTAGAGTTTCCTCTGGAAACACCATATATTTT. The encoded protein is CASSPRVSSGNTIYF.